These 18 T cell receptor beta chains share one sample of origin, sequenced in a study of T cells in Graves' hyperthyroidism and ophthalmopathy (dated by TCRdb to the late 2010s). Library generation was performed with multiplex PCR. Sequenced using an Illumina HiSeq 2000. The TCR beta CDR3 regions were amplified from RNA transcripts. A first-round RT-PCR of the TCR CDR3 used the HTBI primer set with the Qiagen OneStep RT-PCR kit. The raw public data were reprocessed by TCRdb itself: fastp quality trimming at Q25, MiXCR clonotype calling, in-frame beta chains only. Here each entry gathers all rows of one CDR3 protein and keeps the most common genes and DNA. The sample table shows 250,000 or so distinct CDR3 sequences, and roughly 15% are seen once. The ten largest clones take up roughly 31% of the sample. Sequenced: blood. The receptors come from a woman in her fifties or sixties with Graves' hyperthyroidism that later progressed to Graves' ophthalmopathy.

The gene calls are TRBV19 and TRBJ2-1; 9 positions agree with TRBD2. The CDR3 has 15 residues. Germline values: CDR1 LNHDA, CDR2 SQIVND (reference sequence). Trimming cost V 6 bases and J 6 bases; bases outside gene matches: 9. CDR3 DNA sequence: TGTGCCAGTAGCGAGCGGGAGGATTCCCTCAATGAGCAGTTCTTC. This translates into CASSEREDSLNEQFF.

This clonotype was recorded a few times. V is TRBV9 and J is TRBJ2-1, with 12 bases lining up with TRBD2. After removal of 3 bases from V and 7 bases from J, the junction contained 5 bases not matched to a gene. This CDR3 is 15 amino acids long. The germline CDR1 and CDR2 sequences are SGDLS and YYNGEE. This CDR3 reads CASSGDGTSGNEQFF. The CDR3 DNA sequence: TGTGCCAGCAGCGGCGACGGGACTAGCGGGAATGAGCAGTTCTTC.

In its sample, this clonotype was seen a few times. The chain joins TRBV9 to TRBJ2-3; 10 bases align to TRBD2. The CDR3 is 15 residues long. The germline CDR1 and CDR2 sequences are SGDLS and YYNGEE. V shed 2 bases, J shed 9 bases, and the junction held 9 bases outside the gene matches. The CDR3: CASSVSSGSISTQYF. The DNA of the CDR3 is TGTGCCAGCAGCGTCTCTAGCGGGAGCATCTCCACGCAGTATTTT.

V is TRBV9 and J is TRBJ2-1; D may be TRBD2 (5 bases). V shed 0 bases and J shed 1 base, with 8 bases lying between them. CDR3 length: 15 residues. The V gene's germline CDR1 is SGDLS and CDR2 YYNGEE. The CDR3 loop reads CASSVDGVSYNEQFF. DNA of the CDR3: TGTGCCAGCAGCGTAGACGGGGTATCCTACAATGAGCAGTTCTTC.

The table lists this clonotype with many counts. This sequence joins TRBV28 and TRBJ1-4, with TRBD1 as a possible D gene (5 bases). V dropped 5 bases and J dropped 4 bases, with 14 bases sitting between them. From germline, CDR1 is MDHEN and CDR2 SYDVKM. The CDR3 extends over 15 amino acids. The CDR3 region is CASSTRGLLNEKLFF. The CDR3 DNA is TGTGCCAGCAGTACGAGGGGCCTCCTTAATGAAAAACTGTTTTTT.

This clonotype was found many times. The gene calls are TRBV28 and TRBJ1-5; unclear D gene. The length of the CDR3 is 13 residues. V lost 6 bases and J 5 bases, leaving 11 bases between the germline ends. The germline V gene has CDR1 MDHEN and CDR2 SYDVKM. CDR3 DNA sequence: TGTGCCAGCAGCTACCAACATTATCAGCCCCAGCATTTT. Its translation: CASSYQHYQPQHF.

This clonotype was recorded at least ten times. V gene TRBV28 combines with J gene TRBJ2-7; perhaps TRBD2 as D (5 bases). The V and J ends lost 6 bases and 7 bases respectively, with 13 bases between them. The CDR3 runs 12 residues. Germline CDR1 is MDHEN and CDR2 is SYDVKM. In DNA, the CDR3 is TGTGCCAGCAGCCGGCCACGGGGAGAGCAGTACTTC. Its protein is CASSRPRGEQYF.

This clonotype was seen ten or more times. V and J are TRBV18 and TRBJ1-2, with a weak D call TRBD1 (5 bases). Germline lookup yields CDR1 KGHSH and CDR2 LQKENI. The CDR3 is 12 residues long. V lost 4 bases to trimming and J lost 8 bases, with 11 bases between them. Here the CDR3 DNA reads TGTGCCAGCTCACAGGGGCGGTACGGCTACACCTTC. Translating gives CASSQGRYGYTF. The variable domain in full, with the rest retrieved from reference TRBV18 and TRBJ1-2, is NAGVMQNPRHLVRRRGQEARLRCSPMKGHSHVYWYRQLPEEGLKFMVYLQKENIIDESGMPKERFSAEFPKEGPSILRIQQVVRGDSAAYFCASSQGRYGYTFGSGTRLTVV.

At least ten counts were recorded for this clonotype. The junction shows a germline mismatch at one end, possibly a read error. The chain has TRBV7-7 and TRBJ2-1, with 7 bases matching TRBD2. Germline CDR1 SSHAT, CDR2 FNYEAQ (reference sequence). This CDR3 is 13 amino acids long. CDR3 in DNA: TGTGCTAGCAGCTTAACGCTAGCGGCCACGCAGTTCTTC. This translates into CASSLTLAATQFF.

This clonotype came up many times. The V call is TRBV7-9, the J call TRBJ2-7; possible D gene TRBD1, 6 bases. V was cut by 5 bases and J by 5 bases, with 19 bases left in between. The CDR3 is 15 residues long. Germline lookup yields CDR1 SEHNR and CDR2 FQNEAQ (reference sequence). CDR3 residues: CASSPLWGRGDEQYF. The CDR3 bases are TGTGCCAGCAGCCCCCTATGGGGCAGGGGAGACGAGCAGTACTTC.

A few counts support this clonotype. V and J are TRBV5-1 and TRBJ1-6; D remains unclear. Trimming took 0 bases from V and 6 from J, leaving 10 bases between them. The CDR3 spans 15 residues. Germline CDR1 reads SGHRS; CDR2 reads YFSETQ. Written as DNA, the CDR3 is TGCGCCAGCAGCTTGGCCTCTGGATCTAATTCACCCCTCCACTTT. This gives the protein CASSLASGSNSPLHF.

This clonotype was detected many times. This sequence joins TRBV27 and TRBJ1-2, with D possibly matching TRBD1 (6 bases). The CDR3 covers 12 residues. V was pared by 4 bases and J by 4 bases, with 7 bases between. Germline CDR1 and CDR2: MNHEY and SMNVEV (reference sequence). This CDR3 is CASSSTGYGYTF. CDR3 sequence (DNA): TGTGCCAGCAGTTCGACAGGCTATGGCTACACCTTC.

A few counts support this clonotype. One end of the junction fails to match germline, which may point to a read error. The chain is built from TRBV5-4 and TRBJ2-4, with 7 bases lining up with TRBD1. Germline V gene lookup returns CDR1 SGHNT and CDR2 YYREEE (reference sequence). The CDR3 sequence is 14 residues long. CDR3 region: CASSATGAKNIQYF. The CDR3 DNA reads as TGTGCCAGCAGCGCTACAGGGGCCAAAAACATTCAGTACTTT.

The chain joins TRBV2 to TRBJ2-5; the match to TRBD1 covers 10 bases. The CDR3 contains 18 residues. Germline V gene sequence: CDR1 SNHLY, CDR2 FYNNEI. The J segment lost 4 bases and the V segment lost 6 bases, leaving 17 bases of the junction unmatched. CDR3 loop: CASRLTGTGAAMGETQYF. In DNA form, the CDR3 reads TGTGCCAGCAGACTCACCGGGACAGGGGCGGCAATGGGAGAGACCCAGTACTTC. Supplemented by reference TRBV2 and TRBJ2-5, the full variable domain reads EPEVTQTPSHQVTQMGQEVILRCVPISNHLYFYWYRQILGQKVEFLVSFYNNEISEKSEIFDDQFSVERPDGSNFTLKIRSTKLEDSAMYFCASRLTGTGAAMGETQYFGPGTRLLVL.

There are many counts of this clonotype. V and J are TRBV20-1 and TRBJ2-1; 11 bases are shared with TRBD1. The CDR3 extends over 15 amino acids. Germline CDR1 DFQATT, CDR2 SNEGSKA (reference sequence). The V segment lost 0 bases and the J segment 8 bases; nucleotides outside the gene matches: 6. CDR3 amino acids: CSAREGQGAVDEQFF. The DNA for the CDR3 is TGCAGTGCTAGAGAAGGACAGGGGGCCGTCGATGAGCAGTTCTTC.

The genes are TRBV20-1 and TRBJ2-5; 8 bases fit TRBD2. Trimming at V came to 6 bases and at J to 4 bases, leaving 10 bases not matched to a gene. The germline V gene encodes CDR1 DFQATT and CDR2 SNEGSKA (reference sequence). The CDR3 totals 14 residues. The CDR3 coding sequence is TGCAGTGCCGCCCCGGGACTAGAGTCAGAGACCCAGTACTTC. This translates into CSAAPGLESETQYF.

This clonotype came up many times. The chain is built from TRBV5-1 and TRBJ2-2; no firm D call. V lost 5 bases to trimming and J lost 2 bases, with 13 bases between them. The length of the CDR3 is 15 residues. Germline V CDR1 and CDR2: SGHRS, YFSETQ. The CDR3 DNA reads as TGCGCCAGCAGGGCGGCAGAGGCCAACACCGGGGAGCTGTTTTTT. Its protein product is CASRAAEANTGELFF.

This clonotype occurred many times. V gene TRBV13 combines with J gene TRBJ2-7, with 7 bases that match TRBD1. Trimming took 7 bases from V and 3 from J; bases not matched to a gene: 18. In germline, CDR1 is PRHDT, CDR2 FYEKMQ (reference sequence). The CDR3 sequence is 17 residues long. CDR3 coding DNA: TGTGCCAGCACCCTCTGGGTGAGACAGGGCTCCGACTACGAGCAGTACTTC. This gives the protein CASTLWVRQGSDYEQYF.